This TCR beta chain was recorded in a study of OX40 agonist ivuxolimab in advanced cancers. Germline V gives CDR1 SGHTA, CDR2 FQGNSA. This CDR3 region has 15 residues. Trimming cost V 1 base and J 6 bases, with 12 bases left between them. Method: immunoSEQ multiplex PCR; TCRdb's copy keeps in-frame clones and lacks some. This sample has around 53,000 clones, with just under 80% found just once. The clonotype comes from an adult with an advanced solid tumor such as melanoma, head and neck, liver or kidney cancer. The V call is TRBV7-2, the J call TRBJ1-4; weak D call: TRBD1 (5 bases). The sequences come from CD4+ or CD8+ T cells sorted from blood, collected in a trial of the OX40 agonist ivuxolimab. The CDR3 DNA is TGTGCCAGCAGCTTAGGGGGGTCGGGGGATGAAAAACTGTTTTTT. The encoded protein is CASSLGGSGDEKLFF.